The clone carrying this TCR beta chain was observed a handful of times. Its antigen remains unidentified. This sample was taken from a study of T cells in Graves' hyperthyroidism and ophthalmopathy. Findings of the study overall: Among thyroid clonotypes expanded above 0.001, most also appeared in blood.

Amplification targeted TCR beta CDR3 regions from RNA transcripts. An initial round of RT-PCR targeting the TCR CDR3 relied on the HTBI primer set. In TCRdb, the multiplex PCR reads were re-called with MiXCR into one record per CDR3 protein. The table has 730,000 or so distinct CDR3 sequences, 18% seen once. The diagnoses drew upon clinical symptoms, serum thyroxine and TRAb, thyroid ultrasound and orbital computed tomography. Sampled blood dates from first hyperthyroidism diagnosis, and it precedes any ophthalmopathy symptoms. The sample taken for sequencing was blood. The sequence derives from a woman in her fifties or sixties with Graves' hyperthyroidism that later progressed to Graves' ophthalmopathy.

The CDR3 DNA follows: TGTGCCAGCAGCGTAGGGGGGCGGGGGAATGAGCAGTTCTTC. Amino acids: CASSVGGRGNEQFF. The chain carries TRBV9 and TRBJ2-1, with D possibly TRBD2 on 7 matching bases. CDR3 length equals 14 residues. Germline V gives CDR1 SGDLS, CDR2 YYNGEE. Trimming removed 0 bases at V and 7 bases at J, with 11 bases between.